This T cell receptor (beta chain) was identified during a study of T-cell reconstitution after alpha-beta-depleted transplantation in children. The V gene end was trimmed by 3 bases and the J gene end by 7 bases; junction bases not matched to a gene: 6. CDR1 is SGHVS and CDR2 is FQNEAQ in the germline V gene. The CDR3 runs 14 residues. Using unique molecular identifiers, the investigators prepared the TCRbeta library. One entry per CDR3 protein results from TCRdb running MiXCR on the PCR reads. The data contain about 210,000 distinct CDR3 sequences, around a sixth of them singletons. This clonotype was picked up a small number of times. Antigen unknown. Whole-study results and caveats: Several hundred expanded graft clones reportedly were the source of alpha-beta T cells about two months after transplant.

The source material was PBMCs, mostly from graft donor cells, sampled 360 days after TCRalphabeta/CD19-depleted stem cell transplant. The chain joins TRBV7-8 to TRBJ1-5, with TRBD1 matching 7 bases. The receptor's source is a male patient aged 2-10 years who had a stem cell transplant for acute lymphoblastic leukemia, so the T cells may come from the graft donor. CDR3 loop: CASSLNRGWQPQHF. In nucleotides, the CDR3 is TGTGCCAGCAGCTTGAACAGGGGTTGGCAGCCCCAGCATTTT.